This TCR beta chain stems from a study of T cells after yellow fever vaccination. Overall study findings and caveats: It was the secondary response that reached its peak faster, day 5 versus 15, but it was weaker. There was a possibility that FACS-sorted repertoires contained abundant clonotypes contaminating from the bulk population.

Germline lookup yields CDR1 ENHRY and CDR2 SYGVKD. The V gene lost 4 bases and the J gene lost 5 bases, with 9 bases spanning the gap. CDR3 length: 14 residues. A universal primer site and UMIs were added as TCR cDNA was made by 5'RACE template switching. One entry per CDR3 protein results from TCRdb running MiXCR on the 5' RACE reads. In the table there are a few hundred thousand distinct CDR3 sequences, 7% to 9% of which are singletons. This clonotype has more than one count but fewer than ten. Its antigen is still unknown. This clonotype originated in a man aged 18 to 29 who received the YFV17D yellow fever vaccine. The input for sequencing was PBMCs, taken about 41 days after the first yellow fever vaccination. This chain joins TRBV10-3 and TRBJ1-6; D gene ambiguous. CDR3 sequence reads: CAISGTVNNSPLHF. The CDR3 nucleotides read TGTGCCATCAGTGGCACGGTAAATAATTCACCCCTCCACTTT.